This entry is about one TCR beta chain. The data were taken from a study of T cell responses to AZD1222 COVID-19 vaccine. Study details: Pooling of second doses given at about 4 or about 12 weeks was done.

The table came from immunoSEQ multiplex PCR; TCRdb's copy has only in-frame clones and leaves some out. This sample has some 140,000 clones, with approximately 84% found just once. With 7 bases removed from V and 0 bases from J, the gap between germline ends came to 7 bases. The CDR3 sequence is 13 residues long. CDR1 and CDR2 from the germline V gene are LNHDA and SQIVND (reference sequence). This chain connects TRBV19 to TRBJ2-4, with D unclear. This sample comprised peripheral blood, obtained on day 0 of AZD1222 vaccination. The receptor comes from an adult in good health. In DNA, the CDR3 is TGTGCCAGTACCGCCCCAGCCAAAAACATTCAGTACTTC. Translated: CASTAPAKNIQYF.